This TCR beta chain was found in a study of cytomegalovirus exposure and HLA in healthy donors. General study findings and limits: Using a false discovery rate of 0.05, a later analysis showed that 15,000 to 20,000 TCR beta sequences were associated with HLA alleles. A cluster of highly shared sequence variants was likely a sequencing artifact.

The V end lost 2 bases, the J end lost 6 bases, and 14 bases lay between the germline ends. CDR1 LNHDA and CDR2 SQIVND come from the germline V gene (reference sequence). This CDR3 is 15 amino acids long. Comment on this clone: Its target is unknown.

The PCR was carried out with 60 Vbeta primers and 13 Jbeta primers. The assay was immunoSEQ multiplex PCR, and TCRdb's table has in-frame clones only and misses some. Altogether approximately 130,000 clones are present, about 73% being singletons, with the ten largest covering just under 6.5%. The chain employs TRBV19 and TRBJ1-5, with D tentatively TRBD1 (5 bases). The clonotype comes from a woman between 35 and 50 years old in good health and CMV-seronegative. Sequencing was done on a sample of PBMCs. The CDR3 loop reads CASSIIPGGGQPQHF. In nucleotides, the CDR3 is TGTGCCAGTAGTATAATCCCCGGGGGGGGTCAGCCCCAGCATTTT. Looking up the rest from reference TRBV19 and TRBJ1-5 gives the full variable domain: DGGITQSPKYLFRKEGQNVTLSCEQNLNHDAMYWYRQDPGQGLRLIYYSQIVNDFQKGDIAEGYSVSREKKESFPLTVTSAQKNPTAFYLCASSIIPGGGQPQHFGDGTRLSIL.